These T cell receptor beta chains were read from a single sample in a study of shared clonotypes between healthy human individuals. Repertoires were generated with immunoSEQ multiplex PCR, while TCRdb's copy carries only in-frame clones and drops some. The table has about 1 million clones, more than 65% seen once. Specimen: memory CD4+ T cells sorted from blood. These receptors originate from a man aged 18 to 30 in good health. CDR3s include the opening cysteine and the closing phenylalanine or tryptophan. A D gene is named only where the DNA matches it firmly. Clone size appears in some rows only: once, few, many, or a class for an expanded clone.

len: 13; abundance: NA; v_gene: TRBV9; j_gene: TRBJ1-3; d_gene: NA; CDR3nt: TGTGCCAGCAGCGTAGATCAGGGAAACACCATATATTTT; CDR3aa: CASSVDQGNTIYF
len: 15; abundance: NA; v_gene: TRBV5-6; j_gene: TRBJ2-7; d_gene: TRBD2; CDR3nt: TGTGCCAGCAGCCAGTGGTGGGACTACTACTACGAGCAGTACTTC; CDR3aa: CASSQWWDYYYEQYF
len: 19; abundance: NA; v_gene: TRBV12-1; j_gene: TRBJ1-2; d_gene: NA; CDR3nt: TGTGCCAGCAGCTTTGTAGTACGAGGCGAGAATATGTTTGGTTATGGCTACACCTTC; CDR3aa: CASSFVVRGENMFGYGYTF
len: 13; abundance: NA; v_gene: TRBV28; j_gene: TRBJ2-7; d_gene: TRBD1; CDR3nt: TGTGCCAGCACCGAGATGGGCAGGGGGCTTCAGTACTTC; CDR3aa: CASTEMGRGLQYF
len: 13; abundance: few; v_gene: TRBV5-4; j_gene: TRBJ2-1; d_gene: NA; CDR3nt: TGTGCCAGCAGCTTGTGGGGGGCGAATGAGCAGTTCTTC; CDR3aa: CASSLWGANEQFF
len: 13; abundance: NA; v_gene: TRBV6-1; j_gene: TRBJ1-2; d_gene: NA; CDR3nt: TGTGCCAGCAGCCACAGGGAAGACTATGGCTACACCTTC; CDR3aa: CASSHREDYGYTF
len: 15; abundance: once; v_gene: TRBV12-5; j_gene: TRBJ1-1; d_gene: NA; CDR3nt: TGTGCTAGTGGTTTGGTAATAGGCCCGAACACTGAAGCTTTCTTT; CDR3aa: CASGLVIGPNTEAFF
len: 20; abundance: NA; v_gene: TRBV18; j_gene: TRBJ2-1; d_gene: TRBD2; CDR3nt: TGTGCCAGCTCACTGACAGGGAATCGAGCGGGAGGGACCCCTTACAATGAGCAGTTCTTC; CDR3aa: CASSLTGNRAGGTPYNEQFF
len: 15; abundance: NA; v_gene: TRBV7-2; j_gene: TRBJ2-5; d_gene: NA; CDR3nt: TGTGCCAGCAGCTTAGCCATGACACAGCAAGAGACCCAGTACTTC; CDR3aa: CASSLAMTQQETQYF
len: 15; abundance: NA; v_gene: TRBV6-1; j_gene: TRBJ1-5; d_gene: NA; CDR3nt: TGTGCCAGCAGTGAAGTCGGGGCGGGGCGTCAGCCCCAGCATTTT; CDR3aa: CASSEVGAGRQPQHF
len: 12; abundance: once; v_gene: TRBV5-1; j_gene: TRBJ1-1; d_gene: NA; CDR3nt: TGCGCCAGCAGCGCCCTGGGGAATGAAGCTTTCTTT; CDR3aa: CASSALGNEAFF
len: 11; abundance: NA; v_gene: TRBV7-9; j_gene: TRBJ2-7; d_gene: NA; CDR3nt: TGTGCCAGCAGCTTATTCGACGAGCAGTACTTC; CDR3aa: CASSLFDEQYF
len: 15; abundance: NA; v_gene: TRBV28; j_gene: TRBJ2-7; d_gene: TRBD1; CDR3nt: TGTGCCAGCATAAACGACAGGGGGTCGCGGAACGAGCAGTACTTC; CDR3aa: CASINDRGSRNEQYF
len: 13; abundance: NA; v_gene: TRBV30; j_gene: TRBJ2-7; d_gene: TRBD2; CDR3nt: TGTGCCTGGAGAGTGACTAGCGCCTACGAGCAGTACTTC; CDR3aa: CAWRVTSAYEQYF
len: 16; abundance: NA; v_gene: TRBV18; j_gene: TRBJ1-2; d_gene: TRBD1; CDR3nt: TGTGCCAGCTCACCCAATCGAGGGGGCGCAGTGGATGGCTACACCTTC; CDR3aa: CASSPNRGGAVDGYTF
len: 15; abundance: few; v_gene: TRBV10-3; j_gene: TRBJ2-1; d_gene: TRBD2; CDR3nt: TGTGCCATCAGATCGGGACTAGCGAGCTACAATGAGCAGTTCTTC; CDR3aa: CAIRSGLASYNEQFF
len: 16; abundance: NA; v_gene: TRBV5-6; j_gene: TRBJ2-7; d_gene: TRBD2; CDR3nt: TGTGCCAGCCACGCTACCCCAGGACTAGCTCCCTACGAGCAGTACTTC; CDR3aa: CASHATPGLAPYEQYF
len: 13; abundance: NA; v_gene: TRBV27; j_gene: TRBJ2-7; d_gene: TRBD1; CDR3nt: TGTGCCAGCAGGGGACAGGGGGCAGGCGAGCAGTACTTC; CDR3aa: CASRGQGAGEQYF
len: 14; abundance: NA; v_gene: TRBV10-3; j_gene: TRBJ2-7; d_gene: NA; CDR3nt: TGTGCCATCCGGCGCGGTGGGGGATCCTACGAGCAGTACTTC; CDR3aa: CAIRRGGGSYEQYF
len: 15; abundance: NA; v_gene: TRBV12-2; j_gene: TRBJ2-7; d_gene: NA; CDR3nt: TGTGCAAGTCGCTTAGTCCGTCGGTCTACCTACGAGCAGTACTTC; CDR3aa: CASRLVRRSTYEQYF
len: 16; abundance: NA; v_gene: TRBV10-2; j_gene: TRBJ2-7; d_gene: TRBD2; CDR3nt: TGCGCCAGCACTTCGACTAGCGGGAGTTCCTCCTACGAGCAGTACTTC; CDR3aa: CASTSTSGSSSYEQYF
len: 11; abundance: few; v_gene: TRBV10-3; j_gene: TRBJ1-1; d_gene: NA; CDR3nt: TGTGCCATCAGTGAGTCGGACGAAGCTTTCTTT; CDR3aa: CAISESDEAFF
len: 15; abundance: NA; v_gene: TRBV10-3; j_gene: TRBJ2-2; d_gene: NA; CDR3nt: TGTGCCATCAGTGGGGTGGCGGCGGACACCGGGGAGCTGTTTTTT; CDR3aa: CAISGVAADTGELFF
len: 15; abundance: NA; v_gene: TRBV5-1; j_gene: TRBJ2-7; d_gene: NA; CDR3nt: TGCGCCAGCAGCTTGGCGGCAGTTCAGGCCTACGAGCAGTACTTC; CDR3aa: CASSLAAVQAYEQYF
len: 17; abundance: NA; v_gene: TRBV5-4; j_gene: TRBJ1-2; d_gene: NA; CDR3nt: TGTGCCAGCAGCCTTCCGGGGGGGGGTTCCCTTTACTATGGCTACACCTTC; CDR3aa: CASSLPGGGSLYYGYTF
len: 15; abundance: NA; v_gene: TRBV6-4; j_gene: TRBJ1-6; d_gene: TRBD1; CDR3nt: TGTGCCAGCAGTGCGTCCGGGACAGATAATTCACCCCTCCACTTT; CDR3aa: CASSASGTDNSPLHF
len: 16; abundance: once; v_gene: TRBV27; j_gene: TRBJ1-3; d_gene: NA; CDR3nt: TGTGCCAGCCCAGTCTACCGGGCCCCGGAGGGAAACACCATATATTTT; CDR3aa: CASPVYRAPEGNTIYF
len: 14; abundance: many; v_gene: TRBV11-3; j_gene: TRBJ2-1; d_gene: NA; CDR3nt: TGTGCCAGCAGCTTAGGGAGCTCCTACAATGAGCAGTTCTTC; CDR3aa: CASSLGSSYNEQFF
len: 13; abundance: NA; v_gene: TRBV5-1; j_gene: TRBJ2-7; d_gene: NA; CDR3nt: TGCGCCAGCAGCCCCGGACAGACCTACGAGCAGTACTTC; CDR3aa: CASSPGQTYEQYF
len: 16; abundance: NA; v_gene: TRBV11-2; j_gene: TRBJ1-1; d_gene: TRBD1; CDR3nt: TGTGCCAGCACCTTTCGGACAGGGGGCATGAACACTGAAGCTTTCTTT; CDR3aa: CASTFRTGGMNTEAFF
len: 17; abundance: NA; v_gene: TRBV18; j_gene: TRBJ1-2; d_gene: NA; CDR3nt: TGTGCCAGCTCACCAGCATCCCAGATACAGGCTTCGTATGGCTACACCTTC; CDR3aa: CASSPASQIQASYGYTF
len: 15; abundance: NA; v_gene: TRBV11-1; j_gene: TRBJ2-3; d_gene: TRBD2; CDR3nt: TGTGCCAGCAGCCCGGGACTAGCGGGGGGGGATACGCAGTATTTT; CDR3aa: CASSPGLAGGDTQYF
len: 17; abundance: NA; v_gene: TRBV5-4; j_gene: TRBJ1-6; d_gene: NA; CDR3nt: TGTGCCAGCAGCTTGGGGCAGTCTAGCTCCTATAATTCACCCCTCCACTTT; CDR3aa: CASSLGQSSSYNSPLHF
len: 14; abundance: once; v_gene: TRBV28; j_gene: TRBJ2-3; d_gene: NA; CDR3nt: TGTGCCAGCAGTTTACCGGGCCCCACAGATACGCAGTATTTT; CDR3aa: CASSLPGPTDTQYF